The source of this T cell receptor (beta chain) is a study of radiation and T cells in renal cell carcinoma. TCRdb's copy holds only in-frame clones and misses some; the assay was immunoSEQ multiplex PCR. The sample shows over 12,000 clones, 62% of them seen only once. Study-wide results and caveats: Irradiated tumors had higher TCR clonality than control tumors. Only small tumor regions of about 1.1 g were sampled.

Noted treatment: treatment-naive control, cytoreductive nephrectomy. Controls were unirradiated tumors from treatment-naive cytoreductive nephrectomy patients. Controls included a handful of female and approximately twelve male donors, resected 2011 to 2014. Concerning this clone itself: Its matching antigen is unknown.

The CDR3 spans 14 residues. Germline lookup yields CDR1 MGHRA and CDR2 YSYEKL. Deletions cut 4 bases from V and 5 bases from J, with 12 bases between. V usage is TRBV4-1 and J usage is TRBJ2-1; possibly TRBD1 for D (6 bases). The TCR comes from a man aged 60 to 69 with renal cell carcinoma. The sequencing used tumor tissue, collected from a patient whose treatment was nephrectomy without radiotherapy. CDR3 coding DNA: TGCGCCAGCAGCCGGGACACCAAAAACAATGAGCAGTTCTTC. Encoded protein: CASSRDTKNNEQFF.